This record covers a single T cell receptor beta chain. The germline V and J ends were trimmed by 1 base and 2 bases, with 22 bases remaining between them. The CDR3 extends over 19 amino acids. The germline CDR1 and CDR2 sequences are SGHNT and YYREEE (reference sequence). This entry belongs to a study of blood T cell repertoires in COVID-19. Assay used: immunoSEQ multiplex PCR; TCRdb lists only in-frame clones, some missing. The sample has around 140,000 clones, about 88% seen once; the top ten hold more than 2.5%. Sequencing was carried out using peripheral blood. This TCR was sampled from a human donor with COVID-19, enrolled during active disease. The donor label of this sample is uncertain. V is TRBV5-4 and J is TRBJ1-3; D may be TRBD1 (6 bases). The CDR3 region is CASSLQQGSGLGAGNTIYF. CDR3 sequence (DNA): TGTGCCAGCAGCTTGCAGCAGGGGTCTGGCCTCGGCGCTGGAAACACCATATATTTT.